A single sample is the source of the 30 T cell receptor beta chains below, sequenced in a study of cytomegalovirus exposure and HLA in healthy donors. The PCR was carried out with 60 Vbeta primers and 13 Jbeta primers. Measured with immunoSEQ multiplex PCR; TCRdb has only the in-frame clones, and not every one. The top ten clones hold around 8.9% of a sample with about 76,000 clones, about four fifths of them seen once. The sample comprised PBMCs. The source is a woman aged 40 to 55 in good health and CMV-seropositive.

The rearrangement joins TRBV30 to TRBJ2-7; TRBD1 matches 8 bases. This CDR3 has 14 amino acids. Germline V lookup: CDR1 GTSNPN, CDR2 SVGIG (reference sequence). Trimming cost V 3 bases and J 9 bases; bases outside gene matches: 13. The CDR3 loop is CAWSRGQGGLGQYF. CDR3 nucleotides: TGTGCCTGGAGCCGAGGACAGGGAGGCCTGGGGCAGTACTTC.

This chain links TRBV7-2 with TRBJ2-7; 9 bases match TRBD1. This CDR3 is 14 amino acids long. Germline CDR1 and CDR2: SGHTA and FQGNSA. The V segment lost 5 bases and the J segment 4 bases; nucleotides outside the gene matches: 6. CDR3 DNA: TGTGCCAGCAGCCGGGACAGGGAAGGGTACGAGCAGTACTTC. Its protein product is CASSRDREGYEQYF.

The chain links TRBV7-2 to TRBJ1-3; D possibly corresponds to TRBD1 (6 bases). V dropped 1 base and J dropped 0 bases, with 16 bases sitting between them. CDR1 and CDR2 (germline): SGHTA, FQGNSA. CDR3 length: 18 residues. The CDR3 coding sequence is TGTGCCAGCAGCTTAGAATCCGGGGGGGCGATCTCTGGAAACACCATATATTTT. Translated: CASSLESGGAISGNTIYF.

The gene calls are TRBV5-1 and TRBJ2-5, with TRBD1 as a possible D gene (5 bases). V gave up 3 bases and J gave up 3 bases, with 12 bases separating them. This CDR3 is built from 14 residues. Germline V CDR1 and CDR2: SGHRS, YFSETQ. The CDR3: CASSSQGREETQYF. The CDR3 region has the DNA TGCGCCAGCAGCTCTCAGGGAAGGGAAGAGACCCAGTACTTC.

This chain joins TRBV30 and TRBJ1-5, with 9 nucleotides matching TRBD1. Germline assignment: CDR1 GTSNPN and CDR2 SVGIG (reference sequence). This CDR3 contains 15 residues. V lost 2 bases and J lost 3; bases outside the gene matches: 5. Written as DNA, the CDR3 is TGTGCCTGGAGTCCCGGGACAGGGTTCAATCAGCCCCAGCATTTT. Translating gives CAWSPGTGFNQPQHF.

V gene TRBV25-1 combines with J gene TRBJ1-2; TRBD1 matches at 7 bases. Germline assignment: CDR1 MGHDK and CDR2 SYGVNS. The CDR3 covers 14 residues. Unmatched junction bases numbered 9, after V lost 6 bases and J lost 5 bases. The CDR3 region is CASRGDSYLYGYTF. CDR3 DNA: TGTGCCAGCAGGGGGGACAGCTACCTTTATGGCTACACCTTC.

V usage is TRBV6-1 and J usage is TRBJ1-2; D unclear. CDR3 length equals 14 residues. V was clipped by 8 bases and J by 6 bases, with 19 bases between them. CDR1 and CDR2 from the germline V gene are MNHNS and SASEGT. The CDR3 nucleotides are TGTGCCAGCTCTCCCCGTCGGGTCGGGGATGGCTACACCTTC. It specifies CASSPRRVGDGYTF.

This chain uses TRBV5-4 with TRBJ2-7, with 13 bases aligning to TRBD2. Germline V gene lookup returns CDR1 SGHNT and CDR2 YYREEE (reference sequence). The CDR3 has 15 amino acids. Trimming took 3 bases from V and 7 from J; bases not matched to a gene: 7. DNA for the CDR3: TGTGCCAGCAGCTCTACTAGCGGGGGGGCACTGGAGCAGTACTTC. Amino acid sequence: CASSSTSGGALEQYF.

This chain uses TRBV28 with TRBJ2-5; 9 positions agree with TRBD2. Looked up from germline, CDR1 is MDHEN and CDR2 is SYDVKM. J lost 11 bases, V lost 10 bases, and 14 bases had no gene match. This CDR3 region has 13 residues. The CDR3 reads CATRAGGEREQYF. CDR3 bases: TGTGCCACCCGGGCGGGGGGGGAGAGAGAGCAGTACTTC.

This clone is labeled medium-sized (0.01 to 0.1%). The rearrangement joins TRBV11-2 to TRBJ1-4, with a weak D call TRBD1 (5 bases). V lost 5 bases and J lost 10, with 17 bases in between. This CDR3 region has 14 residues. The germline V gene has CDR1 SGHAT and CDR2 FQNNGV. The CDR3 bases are TGTGCCAGCAGCGCCCGGGACGGGCGGGGAAAACTGTTTTTT. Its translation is CASSARDGRGKLFF.

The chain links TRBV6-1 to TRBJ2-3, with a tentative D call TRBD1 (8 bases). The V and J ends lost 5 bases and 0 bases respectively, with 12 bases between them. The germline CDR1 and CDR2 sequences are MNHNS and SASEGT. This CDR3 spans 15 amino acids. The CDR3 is CASSNRGGSTDTQYF. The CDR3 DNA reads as TGTGCCAGCAGTAACAGGGGGGGGAGCACAGATACGCAGTATTTT.

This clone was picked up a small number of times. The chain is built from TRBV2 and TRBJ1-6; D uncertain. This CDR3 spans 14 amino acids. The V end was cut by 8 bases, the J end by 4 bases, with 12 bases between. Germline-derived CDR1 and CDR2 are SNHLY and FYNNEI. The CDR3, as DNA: TGTGCCAGCCATACAGCGGGTTATAATTCACCCCTCCACTTT. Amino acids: CASHTAGYNSPLHF.

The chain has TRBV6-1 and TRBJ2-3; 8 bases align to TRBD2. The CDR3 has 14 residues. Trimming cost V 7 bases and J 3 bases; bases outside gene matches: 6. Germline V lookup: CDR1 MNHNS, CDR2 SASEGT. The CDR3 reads CASIGAGGTDTQYF. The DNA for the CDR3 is TGTGCCAGCATTGGGGCGGGGGGAACAGATACGCAGTATTTT.

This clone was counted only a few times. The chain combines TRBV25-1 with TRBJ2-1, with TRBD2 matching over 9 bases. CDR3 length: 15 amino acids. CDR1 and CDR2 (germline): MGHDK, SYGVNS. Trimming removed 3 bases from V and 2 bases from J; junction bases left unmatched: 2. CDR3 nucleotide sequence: TGTGCCAGCAGTGACGCGGGGGGGCCCTACAATGAGCAGTTCTTC. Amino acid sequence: CASSDAGGPYNEQFF.

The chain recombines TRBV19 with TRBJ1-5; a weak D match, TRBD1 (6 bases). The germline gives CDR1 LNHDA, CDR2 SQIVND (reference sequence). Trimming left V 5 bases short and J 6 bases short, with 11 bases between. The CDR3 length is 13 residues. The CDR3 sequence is CASSGRGGQPQHF. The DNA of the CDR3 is TGTGCCAGTAGTGGCAGGGGCGGTCAGCCCCAGCATTTT.

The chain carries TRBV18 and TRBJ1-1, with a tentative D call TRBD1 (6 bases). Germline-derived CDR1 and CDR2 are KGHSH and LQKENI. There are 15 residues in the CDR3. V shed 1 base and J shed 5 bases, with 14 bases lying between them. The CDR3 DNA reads TGTGCCAGCTCACCACGAGTTGCAGGGGAGACTGAAGCTTTCTTT. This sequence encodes CASSPRVAGETEAFF.

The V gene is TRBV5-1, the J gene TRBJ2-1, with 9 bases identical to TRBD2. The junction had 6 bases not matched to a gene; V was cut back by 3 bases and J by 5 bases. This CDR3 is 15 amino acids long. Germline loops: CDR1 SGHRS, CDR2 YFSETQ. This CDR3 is CASSSLGGGDNEQFF. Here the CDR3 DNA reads TGCGCCAGCAGCTCCCTAGGCGGGGGGGACAATGAGCAGTTCTTC.

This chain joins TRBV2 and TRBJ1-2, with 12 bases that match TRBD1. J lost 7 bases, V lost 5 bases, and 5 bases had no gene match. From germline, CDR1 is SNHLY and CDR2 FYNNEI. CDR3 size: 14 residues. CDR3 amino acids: CASSSGTGGRGYTF. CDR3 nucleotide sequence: TGTGCCAGCAGTTCCGGGACAGGGGGCCGTGGCTACACCTTC.

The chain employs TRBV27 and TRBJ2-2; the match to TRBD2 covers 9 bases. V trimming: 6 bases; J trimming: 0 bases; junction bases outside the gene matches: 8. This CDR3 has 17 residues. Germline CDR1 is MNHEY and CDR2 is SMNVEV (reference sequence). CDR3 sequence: CASRGLAGNANTGELFF. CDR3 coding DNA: TGTGCCAGCAGGGGGCTAGCGGGGAACGCGAACACCGGGGAGCTGTTTTTT.

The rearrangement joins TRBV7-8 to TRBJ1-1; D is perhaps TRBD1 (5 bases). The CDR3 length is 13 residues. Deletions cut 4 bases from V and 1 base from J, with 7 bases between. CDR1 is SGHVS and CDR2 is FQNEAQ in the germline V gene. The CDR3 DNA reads TGTGCCAGCAGCTCCGACAGGAACACTGAAGCTTTCTTT. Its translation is CASSSDRNTEAFF.

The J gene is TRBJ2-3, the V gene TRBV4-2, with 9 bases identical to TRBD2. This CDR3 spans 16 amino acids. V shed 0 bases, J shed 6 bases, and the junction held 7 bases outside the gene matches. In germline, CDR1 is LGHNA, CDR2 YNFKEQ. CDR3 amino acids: CASSQEASGVTDTQYF. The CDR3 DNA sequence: TGTGCCAGCAGCCAAGAGGCTAGCGGGGTAACGGATACGCAGTATTTT.

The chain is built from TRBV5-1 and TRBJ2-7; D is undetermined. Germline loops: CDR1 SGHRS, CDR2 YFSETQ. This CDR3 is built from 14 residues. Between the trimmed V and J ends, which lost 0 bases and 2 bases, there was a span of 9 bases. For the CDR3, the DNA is TGCGCCAGCAGCTTGGAGCGCAGCACCTACGAGCAGTACTTC. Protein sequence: CASSLERSTYEQYF.

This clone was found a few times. In DNA, the CDR3 is TGTGCCAGCAGCTCGACAGGGAGCAATCAGCCCCAGCATTTT. Protein: CASSSTGSNQPQHF. This chain links TRBV7-9 with TRBJ1-5; 7 bases are a match to TRBD1. With 4 bases clipped from V and 1 base from J, the junction kept 1 base outside the gene matches. The CDR3 spans 14 residues. Per the germline V gene, CDR1 is SEHNR and CDR2 is FQNEAQ (reference sequence).

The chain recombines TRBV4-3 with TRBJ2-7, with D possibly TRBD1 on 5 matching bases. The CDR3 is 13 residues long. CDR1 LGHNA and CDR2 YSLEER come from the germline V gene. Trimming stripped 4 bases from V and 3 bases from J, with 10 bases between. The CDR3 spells CASSPRQGYEQYF. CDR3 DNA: TGCGCCAGCAGCCCCCGGCAGGGCTACGAGCAGTACTTC.

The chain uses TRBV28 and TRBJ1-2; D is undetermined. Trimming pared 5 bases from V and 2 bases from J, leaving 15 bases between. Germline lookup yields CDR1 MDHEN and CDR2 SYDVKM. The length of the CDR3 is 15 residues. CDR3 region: CASSAPLGTNYGYTF. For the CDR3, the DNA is TGTGCCAGCAGTGCCCCTTTGGGCACAAACTATGGCTACACCTTC.

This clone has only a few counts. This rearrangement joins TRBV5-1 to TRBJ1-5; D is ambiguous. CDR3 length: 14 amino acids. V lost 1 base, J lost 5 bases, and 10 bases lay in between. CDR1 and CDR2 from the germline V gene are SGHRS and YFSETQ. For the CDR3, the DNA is TGCGCCAGCAGCTTGTCGGGAGTAGATCAGCCCCAGCATTTT. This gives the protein CASSLSGVDQPQHF.

CDR3 sequence reads: CASSPTWTEAFF. The CDR3 bases are TGTGCCAGCAGTCCTACGTGGACTGAAGCTTTCTTT. The J gene is TRBJ1-1, the V gene TRBV28; D call uncertain. Per germline, CDR1 MDHEN and CDR2 SYDVKM. Trimming took off 5 bases at V and 5 bases at J, with 9 bases between the two ends. The CDR3 is made up of 12 amino acids.

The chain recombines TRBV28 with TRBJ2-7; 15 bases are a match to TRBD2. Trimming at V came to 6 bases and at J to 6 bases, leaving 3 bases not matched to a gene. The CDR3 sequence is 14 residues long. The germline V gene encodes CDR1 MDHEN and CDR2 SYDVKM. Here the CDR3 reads CASRGTSGGFEQYF. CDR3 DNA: TGTGCCAGCAGGGGGACTAGCGGGGGGTTCGAGCAGTACTTC.

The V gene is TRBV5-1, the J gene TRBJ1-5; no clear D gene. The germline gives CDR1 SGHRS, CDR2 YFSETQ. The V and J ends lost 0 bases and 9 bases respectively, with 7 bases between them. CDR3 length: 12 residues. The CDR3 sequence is CASSLVGGPQHF. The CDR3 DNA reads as TGCGCCAGCAGCTTGGTGGGAGGGCCCCAGCATTTT.

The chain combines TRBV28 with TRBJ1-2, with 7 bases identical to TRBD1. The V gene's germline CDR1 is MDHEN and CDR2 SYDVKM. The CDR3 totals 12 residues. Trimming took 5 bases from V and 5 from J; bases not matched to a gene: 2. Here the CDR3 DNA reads TGTGCCAGCAGTGGGACAGTTTATGGCTACACCTTC. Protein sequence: CASSGTVYGYTF.